The next 4 T cell receptor beta chains were all read from a single sample in a study of siplizumab effects on memory and regulatory T cells. Sequencing was performed with immunoSEQ multiplex PCR; in TCRdb, only in-frame clones are kept and a portion is missing. The sample has 85,000 to 130,000 clones, over 90% seen once. The sample comprised Tregs sorted from blood. The receptors originated from a human donor in good health.

The rearrangement joins TRBV9 to TRBJ1-1; 9 bases line up with TRBD1. CDR3 size: 14 residues. Germline V CDR1 and CDR2: SGDLS, YYNGEE. The ends lost 4 bases at V and 3 bases at J; junction bases unmatched: 4. CDR3: CASSPGQGYTEAFF. The CDR3 bases are TGTGCCAGCAGCCCAGGACAGGGGTACACTGAAGCTTTCTTT.

The chain is built from TRBV6-5 and TRBJ1-2; TRBD1 might be the D (6 bases). CDR1 and CDR2 (germline): MNHEY, SVGAGI. This CDR3 is built from 14 residues. V dropped 8 bases and J dropped 2 bases, with 15 bases sitting between them. The CDR3 is CASSPAGANYGYTF. CDR3 DNA: TGTGCCAGCTCGCCAGCGGGGGCCAACTATGGCTACACCTTC.

This clone appeared a few times. CDR3 sequence reads: CASSSPGRQNYGYTF. The CDR3 bases are TGTGCCAGCAGCTCCCCGGGACGCCAAAACTATGGCTACACCTTC. J is TRBJ1-2 and V is TRBV5-4; possibly TRBD1 for D (5 bases). Germline lookup yields CDR1 SGHNT and CDR2 YYREEE (reference sequence). The CDR3 is 15 amino acids. Trimming took off 3 bases at V and 2 bases at J, with 14 bases between the two ends.

V and J are TRBV18 and TRBJ2-4; the D is unclear. With 6 bases removed from V and 0 bases from J, the gap between germline ends came to 18 bases. The CDR3 is made up of 17 amino acids. Germline V gene sequence: CDR1 KGHSH, CDR2 LQKENI. The CDR3 nucleotides are TGTGCCAGCTCTGAAAGTCAAGCCCTCCTAGCCAAAAACATTCAGTACTTC. Protein: CASSESQALLAKNIQYF. Full variable domain (missing parts from reference TRBV18 and TRBJ2-4): NAGVMQNPRHLVRRRGQEARLRCSPMKGHSHVYWYRQLPEEGLKFMVYLQKENIIDESGMPKERFSAEFPKEGPSILRIQQVVRGDSAAYFCASSESQALLAKNIQYFGAGTRLSVL.